This TCR beta chain was captured by sequencing in a study of circulating and synovial CD4+ cells in juvenile arthritis. The repertoire was sequenced with immunoSEQ multiplex PCR; TCRdb's copy has only in-frame clones and lacks some. The table includes 30,000 to 40,000 clones, over 90% detected once. V was pared by 7 bases and J by 0 bases, with 9 bases between. The CDR3 spans 13 residues. CDR1 MNHNS and CDR2 SASEGT come from the germline V gene. The receptor was isolated from a human donor with juvenile idiopathic arthritis. Source material: CD4+ T cells from blood. The chain joins TRBV6-1 to TRBJ1-1, with D uncertain. The CDR3 is CASKVAMNTEAFF. DNA for the CDR3: TGTGCCAGCAAAGTAGCGATGAACACTGAAGCTTTCTTT.